This TCR beta chain comes out of a study of T cell responses to AZD1222 COVID-19 vaccine. This CDR3 contains 14 residues. CDR1 and CDR2 (germline): MNHEY, SVGAGI. V shed 6 bases and J shed 0 bases, with 6 bases lying between them. Study outcomes and limitations: Repertoire sampling happened only post peak T cell response. The donors showed a predominance of white British ancestry and of females, with possible underestimation of clonal diversity.

Only a few counts were recorded for this clone. What it recognizes is unknown. Generated by immunoSEQ multiplex PCR, the TCRdb table keeps only in-frame clones and is missing some. The sample contains around 140,000 clones, about nine tenths of which appear only once. Sequencing was performed on peripheral blood, taken on day 0 of AZD1222 vaccination. This receptor was identified in an adult in good health. The rearrangement links TRBV6-5 to TRBJ2-6, with D hard to call. The CDR3 DNA follows: TGTGCCAGCAGGATCGGCTCTGGGGCCAACGTCCTGACTTTC. Translated, it gives CASRIGSGANVLTF.